These 9 T cell receptor beta chains were sequenced from one sample in a study of metastatic and nonmetastatic thyroid tumors. TCRdb re-clonotyped the PCR reads via MiXCR. The sample has around 16,000 clones, under 30% seen once. Before thyroid surgery, none of the patients had received any treatment. The sequencing input was adjacent normal tissue. The source of these receptors is a female donor with papillary thyroid cancer or a benign thyroid nodule (not recorded which). Some clones in this sample may be carry-over from other donors' samples.

This clone has just a few counts. The gene calls are TRBV20-1 and TRBJ1-1; TRBD1 might be the D (5 bases). The CDR3 loop spans 14 amino acids. Germline values: CDR1 DFQATT, CDR2 SNEGSKA (reference sequence). Between the trimmed V and J ends, which lost 1 base and 4 bases, there was a span of 13 bases. CDR3 nucleotide sequence: TGCAGTGCTAGAGTTGCAGGGCGATTCACTGAAGCTTTCTTT. It yields the protein CSARVAGRFTEAFF.

This clone was recorded once. The chain links TRBV20-1 to TRBJ2-3, with a weak D call TRBD2 (6 bases). Deletions cut 0 bases from V and 11 bases from J, with 15 bases between. The germline V gene has CDR1 DFQATT and CDR2 SNEGSKA (reference sequence). This CDR3 is 13 amino acids long. The CDR3 nucleotides are TGCAGTGCTAGAGATTCCGGGACTCCGCAGCAGTATTTT. This sequence encodes CSARDSGTPQQYF.

By frequency in the sample, this clone is large. V is TRBV2 and J is TRBJ1-1; 7 bases line up with TRBD1. There are 13 residues in the CDR3. The germline V gene has CDR1 SNHLY and CDR2 FYNNEI. After removal of 5 bases from V and 4 bases from J, the junction contained 4 bases not matched to a gene. This chain's CDR3 is CASSRQGSTEAFF. In nucleotides, the CDR3 is TGTGCCAGCAGTCGACAGGGATCCACTGAAGCTTTCTTT.

By share, this clone counts as large. The V gene is TRBV6-1, the J gene TRBJ2-2, with TRBD2 matching 13 bases. The ends lost 5 bases at V and 1 base at J; junction bases unmatched: 4. This CDR3 is built from 17 residues. From germline, CDR1 is MNHNS and CDR2 SASEGT. The CDR3 nucleotides read TGTGCCAGCAGTTGGACTAGCGGGAGATGGAACACCGGGGAGCTGTTTTTT. Its translation is CASSWTSGRWNTGELFF.

This clone appeared many times. V and J are TRBV29-1 and TRBJ2-3, with D possibly TRBD1 on 6 matching bases. Trimming took 6 bases from V and 0 from J, leaving 10 bases between them. Germline values: CDR1 SQVTM, CDR2 ANQGSEA. CDR3 length equals 13 residues. This CDR3 reads CSVGTISTDTQYF. CDR3 nucleotides: TGCAGCGTGGGGACAATTAGCACAGATACGCAGTATTTT.

This clone came up a few times. The rearrangement uses TRBV29-1 and TRBJ1-2; D unclear. V lost 4 bases and J 3 bases, leaving 9 bases between the germline ends. CDR1 is SQVTM, CDR2 ANQGSEA, per germline. The CDR3 totals 12 residues. CDR3: CSVADTYYGYTF. The CDR3 DNA reads TGCAGCGTTGCCGACACCTACTATGGCTACACCTTC. Full variable domain (missing parts from reference TRBV29-1 and TRBJ1-2): SAVISQKPSRDICQRGTSLTIQCQVDSQVTMMFWYRQQPGQSLTLIATANQGSEATYESGFVIDKFPISRPNLTFSTLTVSNMSPEDSSIYLCSVADTYYGYTFGSGTRLTVV.

This clone is judged medium-sized (0.01 to 0.1%). The chain combines TRBV4-1 with TRBJ1-3; D gene uncertain. Trimming shortened V by 3 bases and J by 6 bases, and 9 bases separated the two germline ends. This CDR3 is built from 13 residues. CDR1 is MGHRA and CDR2 is YSYEKL in the germline V gene. The CDR3 nucleotides are TGCGCCAGCAGCCAGGGCGAAGAAAACACCATATATTTT. Translating it yields CASSQGEENTIYF.

Within the sample, this clone is medium-sized. The gene calls are TRBV24-1 and TRBJ1-3, with D hard to call. Trimming removed 12 bases from V and 0 bases from J, with 23 bases in between. The CDR3 is 17 residues long. Germline CDR1 and CDR2: KGHDR and SFDVKD. CDR3 loop: CAPRTCGTQSSGNTIYF. CDR3 bases: TGTGCCCCTCGGACGTGTGGTACCCAAAGCTCTGGAAACACCATATATTTT.

The V call is TRBV24-1, the J call TRBJ2-2; tentative D call: TRBD2 (5 bases). Between the trimmed V and J ends, which lost 5 bases and 6 bases, there was a span of 15 bases. This CDR3 region has 15 residues. Germline V lookup: CDR1 KGHDR, CDR2 SFDVKD. CDR3 coding DNA: TGTGCCACCAGTGGGACTGCCGCCTGGTCCGGGGAGCTGTTTTTT. It encodes CATSGTAAWSGELFF.